These T cell receptor beta chains were read from a single sample in a study of T cell repertoires in cytomegalovirus infection. TCRdb re-derived calls from the reads in MiXCR, one entry per CDR3 protein. The sample yields 640,000 or so distinct CDR3 sequences, around 35% seen once. No antigen is known for these receptors. The material was cultured PBMCs, obtained from culture after CMV antigen stimulation. The origin of the receptors is a human donor in good health (CMV status not recorded). Some clones in this sample may be carry-over from other donors' samples. Each CDR3 is given with its conserved first and last residue. Each record gives: D gene, V gene, clone size, J gene, CDR3 DNA, CDR3 protein. A D gene is named only where the DNA matches it firmly. Where a row states a size, it is once, few, many or the class of an expanded clone; other rows omit it.

D: .; V: TRBV7-6; size: .; J: TRBJ1-4; DNA: TGTGCCAGCAGCTTAGTAGTCGCCGGGACTTCGAACGCAACTAATGAAAAACTGTTTTTT; CDR3: CASSLVVAGTSNATNEKLFF
D: .; V: TRBV4-2; size: .; J: TRBJ1-4; DNA: TGTGCCAGCAGCCAACCCGGCACTAATGAAAAACTGTTTTTT; CDR3: CASSQPGTNEKLFF
D: TRBD1; V: TRBV7-9; size: few; J: TRBJ1-6; DNA: TGTGCCAGCAGCTGGGACAGACTGTCTTCACCCCTCCACTTT; CDR3: CASSWDRLSSPLHF
D: .; V: TRBV28; size: few; J: TRBJ1-5; DNA: TGTGCCAGCAGCTCACAGGTATCTTGGGCGCCCACTGATCAGCCCCAGCATTTT; CDR3: CASSSQVSWAPTDQPQHF
D: .; V: TRBV12-3/TRBV12-4; size: .; J: TRBJ1-4; DNA: TGTGCCAGCAGTCCCGGGTTGGAAAAACTGTTTTTT; CDR3: CASSPGLEKLFF
D: .; V: TRBV12-5; size: .; J: TRBJ2-7; DNA: TGTGCTAGTGGCTCCTGGGGAGAGCAGTACTTC; CDR3: CASGSWGEQYF
D: .; V: TRBV19; size: .; J: TRBJ2-3; DNA: TGTGCCAGTAGTATTAAAAATCGGGATTTGGATACGCAGTATTTT; CDR3: CASSIKNRDLDTQYF
D: .; V: TRBV2; size: .; J: TRBJ1-2; DNA: TGTGCCAGCAGTGATGGCGGACCCTCTAACTATGGCTACACCTTC; CDR3: CASSDGGPSNYGYTF
D: .; V: TRBV20-1; size: .; J: TRBJ1-1; DNA: TGCAGTGCTCACGGGATGAGAACTGAAGCTTTCTTT; CDR3: CSAHGMRTEAFF
D: TRBD2; V: TRBV7-2; size: few; J: TRBJ2-5; DNA: TGTGCCAGCTCGCTCCGGGGGGTAGGGGAGACCCAGTACTTC; CDR3: CASSLRGVGETQYF
D: TRBD2; V: TRBV6-5; size: .; J: TRBJ2-3; DNA: TGTGCCAGCAGACGTAGCGGGGGGAGAAATACGCAGTATTTT; CDR3: CASRRSGGRNTQYF
D: .; V: TRBV12-3/TRBV12-4; size: many; J: TRBJ1-4; DNA: TGTGCCAGCAGCCTGAATGAAAAACTGTTTTTT; CDR3: CASSLNEKLFF
D: .; V: TRBV2; size: few; J: TRBJ2-7; DNA: TGTGCCAGCGGAGAAGCCGACCTTGGAAGGGGCGAGCAGTACTTC; CDR3: CASGEADLGRGEQYF
D: TRBD2; V: TRBV11-2; size: few; J: TRBJ2-1; DNA: TGTGCCAGCAGCTTTGTATTCGGGACTAGCGGGGGTTGGGGGAATGAGCAGTTCTTC; CDR3: CASSFVFGTSGGWGNEQFF
D: .; V: TRBV20-1; size: .; J: TRBJ1-2; DNA: TGCAGTGCTATCAGGAATGGCTACACCTTC; CDR3: CSAIRNGYTF
D: .; V: TRBV2; size: .; J: TRBJ1-5; DNA: TGTGCCAGCAGTGAATTTAGGACAGCCACGGGGCAGCCCCAGCATTTT; CDR3: CASSEFRTATGQPQHF
D: TRBD1; V: TRBV2; size: .; J: TRBJ1-6; DNA: TGTGCCAGCAGTGAGGGACAGCCTTCACCCCTCCACTTT; CDR3: CASSEGQPSPLHF
D: TRBD1; V: TRBV19; size: .; J: TRBJ2-7; DNA: TGTGCCAGTAGTGTTTCCGGGACAGGCTCCTACGAGCAGTACTTC; CDR3: CASSVSGTGSYEQYF
D: .; V: TRBV7-2; size: .; J: TRBJ1-5; DNA: TGTGCCAGCAGCTTAGTCGGGGGTTTGGGTCAGCCCCAGCATTTT; CDR3: CASSLVGGLGQPQHF
D: .; V: TRBV19; size: .; J: TRBJ2-7; DNA: TGTGCCAGTAGTGAGAAGGCCACAAACGTCTACGAGCAGTACTTC; CDR3: CASSEKATNVYEQYF
D: .; V: TRBV7-2; size: few; J: TRBJ2-1; DNA: TGTGCCAGCAGCTCCCCCCGGGCCTCAAGTTTTGAGCAGTTCTTC; CDR3: CASSSPRASSFEQFF
D: .; V: TRBV12-3/TRBV12-4; size: few; J: TRBJ2-7; DNA: TGTGCCAGCCTGGACAGCCTCTCCTACGAGCAGTACTTC; CDR3: CASLDSLSYEQYF
D: .; V: TRBV6-1; size: .; J: TRBJ1-1; DNA: TGTGCCAGCAGTGAAGAGGGGGGCAGCACTGAAGCTTTCTTT; CDR3: CASSEEGGSTEAFF
D: .; V: TRBV7-9; size: .; J: TRBJ2-7; DNA: TGTGCCAGCAGCTCGATGACAGGATACTCCTACGAGCAGTACTTC; CDR3: CASSSMTGYSYEQYF
D: TRBD1; V: TRBV12-3/TRBV12-4; size: .; J: TRBJ2-7; DNA: TGTGCCAGCAGTTTCGGGACCGGGACAGGGGGCTACGAGCAGTACTTC; CDR3: CASSFGTGTGGYEQYF
D: .; V: TRBV20-1; size: .; J: TRBJ1-4; DNA: TGCAGTGCTGCCACCCCCGGGGGACGGAAAAAACTGTTTTTT; CDR3: CSAATPGGRKKLFF
D: .; V: TRBV12-3/TRBV12-4; size: .; J: TRBJ2-1; DNA: TGTGCCAGCAGCTCAAGGCCGACACTAGACGAGCAGTTCTTC; CDR3: CASSSRPTLDEQFF
D: .; V: TRBV2; size: .; J: TRBJ2-3; DNA: TGTGCCAGCAGTGTTGACAACACAGATACGCAGTATTTT; CDR3: CASSVDNTDTQYF
D: .; V: TRBV6-1; size: .; J: TRBJ1-1; DNA: TGTGCCAGCAGTGTTTTCGCTACCATGAACACTGAAGCTTTCTTT; CDR3: CASSVFATMNTEAFF
D: .; V: TRBV29-1; size: .; J: TRBJ2-5; DNA: TGCAGCGTCGAAGACAGGGACTCTACCCGGGAGACCCAGTACTTC; CDR3: CSVEDRDSTRETQYF
D: .; V: TRBV12-3/TRBV12-4; size: many; J: TRBJ1-1; DNA: TGTGCCAGCAGTTTCGGACAGCAGAACACTGAAGCTTTCTTT; CDR3: CASSFGQQNTEAFF
D: .; V: TRBV20-1; size: .; J: TRBJ2-7; DNA: TGCAGTGCTAGAGATCGGCCGGAACCCCCTCAGCAGTACTTC; CDR3: CSARDRPEPPQQYF
D: TRBD1; V: TRBV2; size: few; J: TRBJ1-2; DNA: TGTGCCAGAACCCGGGACAGCCAGGGCTATGGCTACACCTTC; CDR3: CARTRDSQGYGYTF
D: .; V: TRBV20-1; size: few; J: TRBJ2-3; DNA: TGCAGTGCTGGGGGGGCTAGCACAGATACGCAGTATTTT; CDR3: CSAGGASTDTQYF
D: .; V: TRBV7-2; size: .; J: TRBJ2-7; DNA: TGTGCCAGCAGCTTAGCCGGGGTCGAGCAGTACTTC; CDR3: CASSLAGVEQYF
D: .; V: TRBV7-2; size: many; J: TRBJ2-2; DNA: TGTGCCAGCAGCGTCAGAGGTGGCAACACCGGGGAGCTGTTTTTT; CDR3: CASSVRGGNTGELFF
D: .; V: TRBV7-2; size: few; J: TRBJ2-3; DNA: TGTGCCAGCAGCTTAGATCCGGGACGGAGCACAGATACGCAGTATTTT; CDR3: CASSLDPGRSTDTQYF
D: TRBD2; V: TRBV6-4; size: few; J: TRBJ2-2; DNA: TGTGCCAGCAGTGAAGGTCCTAGCGGGGCCACCGGGGAGCTGTTTTTT; CDR3: CASSEGPSGATGELFF
D: .; V: TRBV7-2; size: few; J: TRBJ2-1; DNA: TGTGCCAGCAGCTTAATGGGAGGCTACAATGAGCAGTTCTTC; CDR3: CASSLMGGYNEQFF
D: .; V: TRBV12-3/TRBV12-4; size: .; J: TRBJ2-5; DNA: TGTGCCAGCAGTTTAACGTCGCAGACCCAGTACTTC; CDR3: CASSLTSQTQYF
D: TRBD1; V: TRBV7-2; size: many; J: TRBJ1-1; DNA: TGTGCCAGCAGCTACTCGGTGCGGGGGCTAACAGGGGCGAACACTGAAGCTTTCTTT; CDR3: CASSYSVRGLTGANTEAFF
D: TRBD2; V: TRBV5-1; size: .; J: TRBJ2-3; DNA: TGCGCCAGCAGCCTCCCGGAGGATAGCGGGGGAAGAGATACGCAGTATTTT; CDR3: CASSLPEDSGGRDTQYF
D: .; V: TRBV30; size: .; J: TRBJ2-1; DNA: TGTGCCTGGAGTGGGGTCAAGGATTACAATGAGCAGTTCTTC; CDR3: CAWSGVKDYNEQFF
D: .; V: TRBV6-6; size: many; J: TRBJ2-7; DNA: TGTGCCAGCAGTTCACAGGGACTCTCCTACGAGCAGTACTTC; CDR3: CASSSQGLSYEQYF
D: .; V: TRBV19; size: .; J: TRBJ2-5; DNA: TGTGCCAGTAGTATCACCGACGACAGGCAGACCCAGTACTTC; CDR3: CASSITDDRQTQYF
D: .; V: TRBV6-6; size: few; J: TRBJ1-1; DNA: TGTGCCAGCGGCTTAGTGAACAAGAACACTGAAGCTTTCTTT; CDR3: CASGLVNKNTEAFF
D: TRBD2; V: TRBV7-2; size: many; J: TRBJ2-2; DNA: TGTGCCAGCACAGGACTAGCCATACCTTTCACCGGGGAGCTGTTTTTT; CDR3: CASTGLAIPFTGELFF
D: .; V: TRBV4-3; size: .; J: TRBJ2-1; DNA: TGCGCCAGCAGCCAAGAGGGGGTCGGGATCTCCTACAATGAGCAGTTCTTC; CDR3: CASSQEGVGISYNEQFF
D: .; V: TRBV9; size: once; J: TRBJ2-3; DNA: TGTGCCAGCAGCGCAGCGGGCACAGATACGCAGTATTTT; CDR3: CASSAAGTDTQYF
D: .; V: TRBV4-3; size: few; J: TRBJ2-1; DNA: TGCGCCAGCAGCCAAGAAGGGGCCAGCGAGCAGTTCTTC; CDR3: CASSQEGASEQFF
D: .; V: TRBV10-3; size: .; J: TRBJ2-1; DNA: TGTGCCATCAGGCCCAGGGGCGACAATGAGCAGTTCTTC; CDR3: CAIRPRGDNEQFF
D: .; V: TRBV11-3; size: .; J: TRBJ1-1; DNA: TGTGCCAGCAGCTTAGATCACGGTCGGGCTGAAGCTTTCTTT; CDR3: CASSLDHGRAEAFF
D: TRBD1; V: TRBV19; size: few; J: TRBJ2-7; DNA: TGTGCCAGTAAACCAGGGGGCGCAAGTCCGAACGAGCAGTACTTC; CDR3: CASKPGGASPNEQYF